This record looks at one TCR beta chain sequence and its context. Its antigen is currently not known. Base-call qualities are not available, and no considerably larger clone is one nucleotide away. This specimen comes from a study of blood T cell repertoires in COVID-19 (dated by TCRdb to the early 2020s). For the study in its entirety: Samples from collaborators originated in the United States, Italy and Spain and spanned both the acute and convalescent phases of COVID-19. The prospective study material was composed of cDNA or gDNA derived from T cells, B-cell-depleted T cells, or PBMCs. The dataset comprised deeply sampled blood TCRbeta repertoires from subjects exposed to, actively infected with, or recovered from COVID-19. The repertoires were released in a freely available public database meant as a resource for research on the immune response to SARS-CoV-2. Samples were obtained from the ongoing ImmuneRACE study (first 160 participants) and from about 1,300 subjects provided by 6 global collaborators. A de-identified subject ID, COVID-19 status, age in years and sex were almost always included in the sample metadata. HLA class I and class II types, where available, came from metadata supplied by the sample provider rather than from assay-based typing.

V loses 2 bases, J loses 5 bases, and the germline ends lie 18 bases apart. In the germline V gene, CDR1 corresponds to SGHTA and CDR2 to FQGNSA. Including cysteine and phenylalanine, the CDR3 has 16 amino acids. Kept here is only the CDR3 DNA, which spans 48 bases and is read in frame from base 1. Here is what the overall study found, with its caveats: The quantity of clinical and demographic metadata differed by source and by participant and was supplied without curation.

Each collaborating institution followed its own protocols to collect whole blood in K2EDTA tubes. For TCRbeta analysis, collaborators shipped samples as frozen whole blood, isolated PBMCs, or DNA extracted from either of those sample types. The immunoSEQ Assay, a bias-controlled multiplex PCR, was used to amplify TCRbeta CDR3 regions from genomic DNA. Under the source paper's analysis protocol: The number of nucleated cells in each sample was estimated by amplification of reference gene primers within the assay. To quantify the absolute abundance of each unique TCRbeta CDR3 rearrangement, sequence reads were collapsed and filtered. For each sample, productive Simpson clonality was calculated as the square root of Simpson's diversity index across productive rearrangements. As stored in TCRdb, this immuneACCESS dataset retains in-frame rearrangements with V and J assigned. A fraction of the clones does not appear; measured against another copy, unresolved V genes explain less than half of the discrepancy, and the remainder lacks a known reason. The DNA gave D and trimming, while V, J and clone size come from that table. For this sample the table gives over 150,000 clones, of which around nine tenths were detected only once. The top ten clones comprise about 2.6% of the sample.

What was sequenced was peripheral blood. This clonotype was obtained from a man aged 35 to 55 with active or convalescent COVID-19. The rearranged chain carries TRBV7-2 and TRBJ2-5, with TRBD2 perhaps the D gene, on 5 matching bases. CDR3 protein: CASSLMNAPGMETQYF. In nucleotides, the sequence is TGTGCCAGCAGCTTAATGAATGCCCCGGGGATGGAGACCCAGTACTTC.